This T cell receptor beta chain is drawn from a study of CD8+CD57+ T cells in acquired aplastic anemia. Overall study context: Some 10 million reads were obtained on average for healthy donor CD4+ cells.

CDR3 and TCR beta VDJ profiling relied on genomic DNA as the template. One entry per CDR3 protein, called by TCRdb with MiXCR from the reads. The sample includes 65,000 to 85,000 distinct CDR3 sequences, 45% to 55% of them seen just once. The CDR3 is made up of 16 amino acids. The germline V gene has CDR1 LGHNA and CDR2 YNFKEQ. Trimming removed 2 bases from V and 7 bases from J; junction bases left unmatched: 11. Material for sequencing was sorted CD4+, CD8+, or CD8+CD57+ T cells (not recorded which) from PBMCs. The sequence derives from a human donor in good health, serving as a control. This chain connects TRBV4-2 to TRBJ1-2, with TRBD1 matching over 9 bases. This CDR3 is CASSQSWTGVMGGYTF. CDR3 coding DNA: TGTGCCAGCAGCCAAAGCTGGACAGGGGTTATGGGTGGCTACACCTTC.